Below are 8 T cell receptor beta chains sequenced from a single sample in a study of PD-L1 blockade in urothelial cancer. Time point in this sample: pretreatment peripheral blood. Using immunoSEQ multiplex PCR, the repertoire was profiled, and TCRdb retains in-frame clones only, with some absent. This table holds 43,000 or so clones, 65% to 85% found once. The sample was PBMCs, taken around atezolizumab (anti-PD-L1) treatment. These receptors were obtained from a man between 60 and 75 years old with urothelial cancer.

The V and J genes are TRBV28 and TRBJ1-1, with D perhaps matching TRBD1 (6 bases). The germline CDR1 and CDR2 sequences are MDHEN and SYDVKM. The CDR3 loop spans 13 amino acids. Trimming pared 6 bases from V and 5 bases from J, leaving 13 bases between. In nucleotides, the CDR3 is TGTGCCAGCAGGCCAGCAGGGGTTACTGAAGCTTTCTTT. Translation: CASRPAGVTEAFF.

This rearrangement joins TRBV2 to TRBJ1-3; TRBD1 matches at 7 bases. The CDR3 consists of 14 residues. The junction had 3 bases not matched to a gene; V was cut back by 4 bases and J by 3 bases. Germline V gene data show CDR1 as SNHLY and CDR2 as FYNNEI. CDR3 protein: CASSGQGYGNTIYF. In DNA form, the CDR3 reads TGTGCCAGCAGTGGACAGGGCTATGGAAACACCATATATTTT.

V usage is TRBV29-1 and J usage is TRBJ2-1; TRBD2 matches 9 bases. V lost 4 bases and J lost 9; bases outside the gene matches: 10. The germline V gene has CDR1 SQVTM and CDR2 ANQGSEA. This CDR3 has 14 amino acids. The chain's CDR3 is CSVGKGTSRREQFF. The CDR3 bases are TGCAGCGTTGGAAAGGGGACTAGCCGCCGTGAGCAGTTCTTC.

The V gene is TRBV7-8, the J gene TRBJ2-7; weak D call: TRBD1 (5 bases). Germline CDR1 and CDR2: SGHVS and FQNEAQ. The CDR3 spans 15 residues. V dropped 5 bases and J dropped 0 bases, with 14 bases sitting between them. For the CDR3, the DNA is TGTGCCAGCAGCATACGACAGACGAGCTCCTACGAGCAGTACTTC. The encoded protein is CASSIRQTSSYEQYF.

The gene calls are TRBV5-1 and TRBJ1-1, with 7 bases lining up with TRBD1. The CDR3 is 14 amino acids. J lost 8 bases, V lost 4 bases, and 11 bases had no gene match. Germline V CDR1 and CDR2: SGHRS, YFSETQ. The CDR3 nucleotides are TGCGCCAGCAGCCCCCTGCCCGGGACAGAAGAAGCTTTCTTT. Its translation: CASSPLPGTEEAFF.

The gene calls are TRBV4-1 and TRBJ2-7; 11 positions agree with TRBD2. CDR3 length: 18 residues. The V and J ends lost 7 bases and 6 bases, in that order; junction bases with no gene match: 20. Germline assignment: CDR1 MGHRA and CDR2 YSYEKL. The CDR3 DNA reads TGCGCCAGCAAAGCCGCGGCTAGCGGGGGGCTCTCTCGGGGCGAGCAGTACTTC. Protein product: CASKAAASGGLSRGEQYF.

This clone was observed once. The chain couples TRBV5-1 to TRBJ1-1, with 7 bases that match TRBD1. Losses at the gene ends were 4 bases for V and 1 base for J; bases not matched to a gene: 10. The CDR3 has 16 amino acids. The germline V gene has CDR1 SGHRS and CDR2 YFSETQ. The chain's CDR3 is CASSRGSGGGNTEAFF. CDR3 bases: TGCGCCAGCAGCCGAGGGTCAGGGGGAGGGAACACTGAAGCTTTCTTT.

This chain links TRBV18 with TRBJ1-3; TRBD1 might be the D (6 bases). The CDR3 has 17 residues. Per germline, CDR1 KGHSH and CDR2 LQKENI. V shed 4 bases and J shed 2 bases, with 18 bases lying between them. The CDR3, as DNA: TGTGCCAGCTCACAGAATCCCTCCGGGACAACTGGAAACACCATATATTTT. As protein: CASSQNPSGTTGNTIYF.